What follows are 27 T cell receptor beta chains derived from one specimen sequenced in a study of cytomegalovirus exposure and HLA in healthy donors. Primers for the PCR totalled 60 Vbeta and 13 Jbeta. Sequenced by immunoSEQ multiplex PCR; TCRdb stores in-frame clones only, minus some. The sample yields 65,000 or so clones, 62% seen once. The sequenced material came from PBMCs. All receptors come from a man aged 25 to 40 in good health and CMV-seronegative.

The V and J genes are TRBV13 and TRBJ2-3; perhaps TRBD2 as D (7 bases). The V gene's germline CDR1 is PRHDT and CDR2 FYEKMQ (reference sequence). Trimming cost V 6 bases and J 0 bases, with 13 bases left between them. This CDR3 is 15 amino acids long. CDR3: CASSWGGGSTDTQYF. The DNA for the CDR3 is TGTGCCAGCAGTTGGGGGGGCGGAAGCACAGATACGCAGTATTTT. Using reference TRBV13 and TRBJ2-3 for the parts outside the CDR3, the full variable domain is AAGVIQSPRHLIKEKRETATLKCYPIPRHDTVYWYQQGPGQDPQFLISFYEKMQSDKGSIPDRFSAQQFSDYHSELNMSSLELGDSALYFCASSWGGGSTDTQYFGPGTRLTVL.

This clone was observed a single time. The chain joins TRBV2 to TRBJ1-1; TRBD1 is a possible D gene (5 bases). Germline V gives CDR1 SNHLY, CDR2 FYNNEI. The CDR3 extends over 13 amino acids. Trimming took off 6 bases at V and 6 bases at J, with 14 bases between the two ends. Here the CDR3 reads CASRRQKNAEAFF. CDR3 DNA sequence: TGTGCCAGCAGGCGACAGAAAAACGCTGAAGCTTTCTTT.

The chain joins TRBV30 to TRBJ1-2; possibly TRBD1 for D (5 bases). V was shortened by 2 bases and J by 4 bases, with 8 bases between the two germline ends. The CDR3 length is 12 residues. Germline V gives CDR1 GTSNPN, CDR2 SVGIG (reference sequence). The CDR3 is CAWSYQGYGYTF. CDR3 DNA: TGTGCCTGGAGTTACCAGGGCTATGGCTACACCTTC.

The chain has TRBV5-1 and TRBJ2-5; perhaps TRBD2 as D (6 bases). Germline V gives CDR1 SGHRS, CDR2 YFSETQ. V shed 5 bases and J shed 0 bases, with 11 bases lying between them. The CDR3 covers 14 residues. CDR3 sequence reads: CASSRGGYQETQYF. DNA of the CDR3: TGCGCCAGCAGTCGTGGGGGGTACCAAGAGACCCAGTACTTC. Full variable domain (remainder filled in from reference TRBV5-1 and TRBJ2-5): KAGVTQTPRYLIKTRGQQVTLSCSPISGHRSVSWYQQTPGQGLQFLFEYFSETQRNKGNFPGRFSGRQFSNSRSEMNVSTLELGDSALYLCASSRGGYQETQYFGPGTRLLVL.

This clone was recorded a few times. This chain links TRBV6-6 with TRBJ1-6; 10 bases match TRBD1. V lost 1 base and J lost 6; bases outside the gene matches: 0. The germline V gene has CDR1 MNHNY and CDR2 SVGAGI (reference sequence). The CDR3 consists of 15 residues. This CDR3 reads CASSYWDRGNSPLHF. As DNA, the CDR3 is TGTGCCAGCAGTTACTGGGACAGGGGTAATTCACCCCTCCACTTT.

The chain recombines TRBV6-5 with TRBJ1-1; 7 bases are shared with TRBD1. Germline V gene data show CDR1 as MNHEY and CDR2 as SVGAGI. V trimming: 0 bases; J trimming: 3 bases; junction bases outside the gene matches: 4. CDR3 length: 15 residues. The CDR3 loop reads CASSYSNRGDTEAFF. The DNA of the CDR3 is TGTGCCAGCAGTTACTCGAACAGGGGCGACACTGAAGCTTTCTTT.

The J gene is TRBJ2-7, the V gene TRBV4-1; 10 nucleotides line up with TRBD1. After removal of 1 base from V and 4 bases from J, the junction contained 1 base not matched to a gene. CDR3 size: 14 residues. Germline V gives CDR1 MGHRA, CDR2 YSYEKL. Written as DNA, the CDR3 is TGCGCCAGCAGCCAAGTGGGACAGGGGTACGAGCAGTACTTC. Its translation: CASSQVGQGYEQYF.

This clone has just a few counts. The V and J genes are TRBV23-1 and TRBJ2-1; D is ambiguous. TRBV23-1 is assigned to the ORF class and has an uncertain function. Trimming took 4 bases from V and 8 from J, leaving 12 bases between them. The CDR3 is 13 residues long. CDR3 region: CASSPPRPDEQFF. The CDR3 DNA follows: TGCGCCAGCAGTCCCCCCCGTCCCGATGAGCAGTTCTTC.

CDR3 region: CSVERGAGEQYF. The CDR3 DNA sequence: TGCAGCGTTGAACGGGGGGCGGGTGAGCAGTACTTC. J is TRBJ2-7 and V is TRBV29-1; weak D call: TRBD2 (7 bases). Trimming stripped 2 bases from V and 7 bases from J, with 12 bases between. This CDR3 is built from 12 residues. Germline CDR1 SQVTM, CDR2 ANQGSEA.

A remark on this clone: At one end, the junction sequence differs from germline, possibly due to a read error. The chain employs TRBV29-1 and TRBJ2-5; 13 positions agree with TRBD2. The CDR3 contains 16 residues. Germline CDR1 reads SQVTM; CDR2 reads ANQGSEA. Here the CDR3 DNA reads TGCAGCGTGGAAGGTGGGGGACTAGCGGGGCAAGAGACCCAGTACTTC. It yields the protein CSVEGGGLAGQETQYF.

The chain recombines TRBV7-2 with TRBJ2-5; TRBD2 matches 10 bases. The germline CDR1 and CDR2 sequences are SGHTA and FQGNSA. CDR3 size: 18 residues. Trimming removed 5 bases from V and 3 bases from J; junction bases left unmatched: 15. The CDR3 DNA follows: TGTGCCAGCAGCGCCCAACCCCCCAGGCTAGCGGGGGAAGAGACCCAGTACTTC. Translated: CASSAQPPRLAGEETQYF.

V usage is TRBV15 and J usage is TRBJ2-7; perhaps TRBD1 as D (6 bases). The germline V and J ends were trimmed by 0 bases and 7 bases, with 13 bases remaining between them. The CDR3 runs 14 residues. The germline gives CDR1 LNHNV, CDR2 YYDKDF (reference sequence). This CDR3 reads CATSREAPGQEQYF. The CDR3 nucleotides are TGTGCCACCAGCAGAGAAGCCCCAGGACAGGAGCAGTACTTC. The variable domain in full, with the rest retrieved from reference TRBV15 and TRBJ2-7, is DAMVIQNPRYQVTQFGKPVTLSCSQTLNHNVMYWYQQKSSQAPKLLFHYYDKDFNNEADTPDNFQSRRPNTSFCFLDIRSPGLGDTAMYLCATSREAPGQEQYFGPGTRLTVT.

V and J are TRBV30 and TRBJ1-5; the D is unclear. V shed 0 bases and J shed 4 bases, with 10 bases lying between them. Germline CDR1 is GTSNPN and CDR2 is SVGIG (reference sequence). The CDR3 consists of 14 residues. In nucleotides, the CDR3 is TGTGCCTGGAGTGTCCTAACCAATAATCAGCCCCAGCATTTT. Protein: CAWSVLTNNQPQHF.

Here the CDR3 reads CAWSVRGGTEAFF. The CDR3 DNA reads as TGTGCCTGGAGTGTACGGGGGGGCACTGAAGCTTTCTTT. V usage is TRBV30 and J usage is TRBJ1-1; a weak D match, TRBD1 (5 bases). Germline lookup yields CDR1 GTSNPN and CDR2 SVGIG (reference sequence). Trimming took off 0 bases at V and 4 bases at J, with 9 bases between the two ends. The CDR3 sequence is 13 residues long.

This clone was found a few times. CDR3 in amino acids: CATSARGTYEQYF. The CDR3 DNA reads TGTGCCACCAGCGCCCGGGGAACCTACGAGCAGTACTTC. The rearrangement joins TRBV15 to TRBJ2-7; D possibly corresponds to TRBD2 (5 bases). V lost 5 bases and J lost 2, with 10 bases in between. This CDR3 has 13 residues. CDR1 and CDR2 (germline): LNHNV, YYDKDF (reference sequence).

The genes are TRBV9 and TRBJ1-6, with D unresolved. V lost 3 bases and J 0 bases, leaving 16 bases between the germline ends. The CDR3 spans 18 residues. Germline-derived CDR1 and CDR2 are SGDLS and YYNGEE. CDR3 in DNA: TGTGCCAGCAGCGACAATTTTCTAGGAAGCTCCTATAATTCACCCCTCCACTTT. Amino acid sequence: CASSDNFLGSSYNSPLHF.

This clone was seen just once. This rearrangement joins TRBV7-3 to TRBJ2-1, with D possibly TRBD2 on 5 matching bases. The CDR3 is made up of 14 amino acids. V was pared by 0 bases and J by 3 bases, with 6 bases between. CDR1 SGHTA and CDR2 FQGTGA come from the germline V gene. The CDR3 region is CASSLTSDYNEQFF. The CDR3 region has the DNA TGTGCCAGCAGCTTAACTAGCGACTACAATGAGCAGTTCTTC.

The rearrangement uses TRBV10-3 and TRBJ1-1, with 10 bases identical to TRBD1. The CDR3 extends over 14 amino acids. The V segment lost 6 bases and the J segment 4 bases; nucleotides outside the gene matches: 5. The germline V gene has CDR1 ENHRY and CDR2 SYGVKD. CDR3 sequence reads: CAIRGTGATTEAFF. The CDR3 DNA is TGTGCCATCAGGGGGACAGGGGCGACCACTGAAGCTTTCTTT.

The chain joins TRBV25-1 to TRBJ2-7; D ambiguous. Germline V gives CDR1 MGHDK, CDR2 SYGVNS. The CDR3 runs 13 residues. Trimming removed 2 bases from V and 2 bases from J, with 7 bases in between. The CDR3 bases are TGTGCCAGCAGTGAACTTACAACCTACGAGCAGTACTTC. Amino acid sequence: CASSELTTYEQYF.

This clone was seen a few times. V is TRBV4-2 and J is TRBJ2-3; TRBD2 agrees at 7 bases. The CDR3 totals 16 residues. Unmatched junction bases numbered 11, after V lost 4 bases and J lost 4 bases. CDR1 and CDR2 from the germline V gene are LGHNA and YNFKEQ. The CDR3 region has the DNA TGTGCCAGCAGCCCCCTCCGGCCGGGGGGTGCAGATACGCAGTATTTT. Translation: CASSPLRPGGADTQYF.

The chain links TRBV2 to TRBJ2-5; 13 bases are shared with TRBD2. With V trimmed by 2 bases and J by 3 bases, 6 bases remained unmatched. The CDR3 is 17 amino acids. The germline V gene encodes CDR1 SNHLY and CDR2 FYNNEI. CDR3 protein: CASSETSGGAGKETQYF. DNA for the CDR3: TGTGCCAGCAGTGAAACTAGCGGGGGGGCCGGGAAAGAGACCCAGTACTTC. Filled out from reference TRBV2 and TRBJ2-5, the complete variable domain reads EPEVTQTPSHQVTQMGQEVILRCVPISNHLYFYWYRQILGQKVEFLVSFYNNEISEKSEIFDDQFSVERPDGSNFTLKIRSTKLEDSAMYFCASSETSGGAGKETQYFGPGTRLLVL.

The chain is built from TRBV6-1 and TRBJ1-5; 7 bases align to TRBD1. Per the germline V gene, CDR1 is MNHNS and CDR2 is SASEGT. V lost 2 bases and J lost 7; bases outside the gene matches: 11. CDR3 length equals 16 residues. CDR3 region: CASSELDRSNKQPQHF. DNA for the CDR3: TGTGCCAGCAGTGAATTGGACAGGTCAAACAAGCAGCCCCAGCATTTT.

V and J are TRBV6-5 and TRBJ2-7; TRBD1 is a possible D gene (6 bases). The ends were cut back, 2 bases at V and 1 base at J, with 12 bases in the middle. Germline V gives CDR1 MNHEY, CDR2 SVGAGI. This CDR3 is built from 15 residues. The CDR3 sequence is CASSYAAGESYEQYF. The CDR3 DNA follows: TGTGCCAGCAGTTACGCGGCAGGGGAATCCTACGAGCAGTACTTC.

V usage is TRBV2 and J usage is TRBJ2-2, with D perhaps matching TRBD1 (6 bases). This CDR3 is built from 15 residues. The V end lost 2 bases, the J end lost 2 bases, and 9 bases lay between the germline ends. Germline V CDR1 and CDR2: SNHLY, FYNNEI. CDR3 DNA: TGTGCCAGCAGTGAATTGGGGGCAAACACCGGGGAGCTGTTTTTT. Translating it yields CASSELGANTGELFF.

This clone was seen a few times. As DNA, the CDR3 is TGTGCCTGGAGGCCGGGCAGGGAGGAAGATACGCAGTATTTT. Translated, it gives CAWRPGREEDTQYF. V and J are TRBV30 and TRBJ2-3; D possibly corresponds to TRBD2 (6 bases). Germline V lookup: CDR1 GTSNPN, CDR2 SVGIG (reference sequence). Trimming removed 3 bases at V and 5 bases at J, with 15 bases between. This CDR3 region has 14 residues.

In this sample, this clone turned up a few times. The rearrangement uses TRBV25-1 and TRBJ1-2; unclear D gene. V was clipped by 5 bases and J by 4 bases, with 20 bases between them. Germline CDR1 MGHDK, CDR2 SYGVNS. CDR3 length: 16 residues. The CDR3 coding sequence is TGTGCCAGCAGTCCCCCCGTAGCAGCCTCCGCCTATGGCTACACCTTC. It is translated as CASSPPVAASAYGYTF.

The sample holds one count of this clone. This sequence joins TRBV11-1 and TRBJ2-5; D is uncertain. The CDR3 contains 13 residues. V was trimmed by 2 bases and J by 1 base, leaving 5 bases between them. Germline assignment: CDR1 SGHAT and CDR2 FQDESV (reference sequence). The CDR3 coding sequence is TGTGCCAGCAGCTTAACTACCCAAGAGACCCAGTACTTC. Its protein is CASSLTTQETQYF.